This entry lists 32 T cell receptor beta chains sequenced from one sample in a study of Ad26.COV2.S vaccination and SARS-CoV-2 variants (dated by TCRdb to the early 2020s). Per the publication, the treatment or condition label means: roughly 20 received Ad26.COV2.S at low or high dose, single or two shots; roughly five received placebo; per-sample allocation not given. For vaccine and placebo recipients, repertoires were sequenced using samples collected on day 63 after the first injection. Receptor amplification or capture employed the immunoSEQ multiplex PCR assay. Held by TCRdb, this immuneACCESS table contains in-frame sequences only and omits some clones. Under half of the omission traces to an unresolved V gene where checked; the cause of the rest is unknown. The sample data list more than 300,000 clones, and around 84% of these were observed just once. The leading ten clones occupy 1.9% of the sample.

The material sequenced was peripheral blood, taken in a trial of Ad26.COV2.S vaccine versus placebo. These receptors were obtained from a person between 18 and 65 years old who received the Ad26.COV2.S COVID-19 vaccine or a placebo.

This chain joins TRBV7-9 and TRBJ2-7, with D maybe TRBD1 (5 bases). V lost 1 base, J lost 1 base, and 8 bases lay in between. Germline V gene sequence: CDR1 SEHNR, CDR2 FQNEAQ (reference sequence). This CDR3 has 14 amino acids. The CDR3 spells CASSLEAGSYEQYF. The CDR3 DNA is TGTGCCAGCAGCTTAGAGGCAGGGTCCTACGAGCAGTACTTC.

This sequence joins TRBV27 and TRBJ2-7; no reliable D call. This CDR3 is built from 15 residues. CDR1 and CDR2 from the germline V gene are MNHEY and SMNVEV (reference sequence). Trimming removed 4 bases from V and 0 bases from J, with 13 bases in between. CDR3 in DNA: TGTGCCAGCAGTTCCACCTTACGAGGCTCCTACGAGCAGTACTTC. This gives the protein CASSSTLRGSYEQYF.

This rearrangement joins TRBV4-2 to TRBJ2-2; 15 nucleotides agree with TRBD2. After removal of 4 bases from V and 5 bases from J, the junction contained 14 bases not matched to a gene. The CDR3 is 20 amino acids. CDR1 and CDR2 (germline): LGHNA, YNFKEQ. For the CDR3, the DNA is TGTGCCAGCAGCCGAAGATGGGCGAAAGGGACTAGCGGGGGGACCGGGGAGCTGTTTTTT. It translates to CASSRRWAKGTSGGTGELFF.

The genes are TRBV6-4 and TRBJ2-3, with D unresolved. The V end was cut by 5 bases, the J end by 0 bases, with 15 bases between. Germline-derived CDR1 and CDR2 are MRHNA and SNTAGT. The length of the CDR3 is 16 residues. CDR3 sequence (DNA): TGTGCCAGCAGTCCTGACTCGTTTTCTAGCACAGATACGCAGTATTTT. Its protein product is CASSPDSFSSTDTQYF.

This chain connects TRBV10-2 to TRBJ1-1, with 7 bases lining up with TRBD1. Trimming at V came to 5 bases and at J to 4 bases, leaving 1 base not matched to a gene. There are 12 residues in the CDR3. CDR1 is WSHSY and CDR2 is SAAADI in the germline V gene. DNA for the CDR3: TGCGCCAGCAGTTGGACAGGCACTGAAGCTTTCTTT. Translation: CASSWTGTEAFF.

This chain joins TRBV12-3 or TRBV12-4 and TRBJ2-7; D tentatively fits TRBD1 or TRBD2 (5 bases each). The ends were cut back, 6 bases at V and 2 bases at J, with 11 bases in the middle. There are 13 residues in the CDR3. CDR3 region: CASRGDGTYEQYF. In DNA, the CDR3 is TGTGCCAGCAGGGGGGACGGGACCTACGAGCAGTACTTC.

This clone was seen a few times. The chain recombines TRBV5-5 with TRBJ1-2; D remains ambiguous. Germline V lookup: CDR1 SGHKS, CDR2 YYEKEE (reference sequence). V was trimmed by 0 bases and J by 1 base, leaving 10 bases between them. The CDR3 consists of 15 residues. CDR3: CASSLEPRINYGYTF. As DNA, the CDR3 is TGTGCCAGCAGCTTGGAGCCCAGAATTAACTATGGCTACACCTTC.

The J gene is TRBJ2-5, the V gene TRBV7-2; 7 bases match TRBD2. Looked up from germline, CDR1 is SGHTA and CDR2 is FQGNSA. J gave up 3 bases and V 1 base, and 8 bases lay outside the gene matches. This CDR3 spans 16 amino acids. The CDR3 nucleotides read TGTGCCAGCAGCTTAGGTGGCCTAGCGGTAGAAGAGACCCAGTACTTC. Its translation is CASSLGGLAVEETQYF.

V gene TRBV5-4 combines with J gene TRBJ2-7; D is uncertain. The V end was cut by 0 bases, the J end by 3 bases, with 10 bases between. The CDR3 has 14 amino acids. CDR1 is SGHNT and CDR2 is YYREEE in the germline V gene (reference sequence). DNA for the CDR3: TGTGCCAGCAGCTTGGGGGTGACGGACTACGAGCAGTACTTC. Its protein is CASSLGVTDYEQYF.

The chain recombines TRBV12-3 or TRBV12-4 with TRBJ1-5; TRBD1 might be the D (6 bases). CDR3 length equals 13 residues. The V gene lost 5 bases and the J gene lost 5 bases, with 10 bases spanning the gap. The chain's CDR3 is CASSNREYQPQHF. The CDR3, as DNA: TGTGCCAGCAGTAACAGGGAATATCAGCCCCAGCATTTT.

The chain uses TRBV6-2 or TRBV6-3 and TRBJ2-3, with 10 nucleotides matching TRBD2. The CDR3 runs 16 residues. Germline assignment: CDR1 MNHEY and CDR2 SVGEGT. V trimming: 4 bases; J trimming: 6 bases; junction bases outside the gene matches: 10. The CDR3 sequence: CASSWASGGSRDTQYF. CDR3 nucleotide sequence: TGTGCCAGCAGTTGGGCTAGCGGGGGCTCGAGGGATACGCAGTATTTT.

This clone occurred a few times. This chain connects TRBV10-3 to TRBJ1-1, with D tentatively TRBD1 (6 bases). Germline CDR1 and CDR2: ENHRY and SYGVKD. V dropped 7 bases and J dropped 5 bases, with 14 bases sitting between them. The CDR3 covers 13 residues. In DNA, the CDR3 is TGTGCCATCATCCGACAGGAGGGGACTGAAGCTTTCTTT. As protein: CAIIRQEGTEAFF.

The rearrangement links TRBV5-1 to TRBJ2-7, with 8 positions matching TRBD1. The CDR3 sequence is 16 residues long. Germline V gene sequence: CDR1 SGHRS, CDR2 YFSETQ. V lost 4 bases and J lost 6; bases outside the gene matches: 15. DNA of the CDR3: TGCGCCAGCAGCATGGTGGGCGGGACAGGCGAGATCGAGCAGTACTTC. This translates into CASSMVGGTGEIEQYF.

This chain joins TRBV9 and TRBJ1-5; TRBD1 is a possible D gene (6 bases). V was cut by 4 bases and J by 6 bases, with 17 bases left in between. The CDR3 extends over 15 amino acids. Germline CDR1 and CDR2: SGDLS and YYNGEE. CDR3 in amino acids: CASSPGWGGGQPQHF. The CDR3 coding sequence is TGTGCCAGCAGCCCTGGGTGGGGGGGCGGTCAGCCCCAGCATTTT. Together with reference TRBV9 and TRBJ1-5, the CDR3 gives the full variable domain: DSGVTQTPKHLITATGQRVTLRCSPRSGDLSVYWYQQSLDQGLQFLIQYYNGEERAKGNILERFSAQQFPDLHSELNLSSLELGDSALYFCASSPGWGGGQPQHFGDGTRLSIL.

This chain connects TRBV7-2 to TRBJ2-5, with 7 nucleotides matching TRBD2. The CDR3 has 13 amino acids. CDR1 is SGHTA, CDR2 FQGNSA, per germline. J gave up 4 bases and V 5 bases, and 4 bases lay outside the gene matches. CDR3 in amino acids: CASSPPGGETQYF. The CDR3 coding sequence is TGTGCCAGCAGCCCACCGGGGGGAGAGACCCAGTACTTC.

This clone was seen a handful of times. The chain recombines TRBV30 with TRBJ1-5; the match to TRBD1 covers 10 bases. The CDR3 is made up of 14 amino acids. Germline-derived CDR1 and CDR2 are GTSNPN and SVGIG (reference sequence). V was pared by 4 bases and J by 5 bases, with 5 bases of the junction left unmatched. CDR3 residues: CAWTRQGADQPQHF. The CDR3 bases are TGTGCCTGGACGAGACAGGGGGCAGATCAGCCCCAGCATTTT.

In this sample, this clone turned up a few times. The chain recombines TRBV5-1 with TRBJ1-2; D perhaps matches TRBD1 (6 bases). CDR1 and CDR2 from the germline V gene are SGHRS and YFSETQ. V dropped 3 bases and J dropped 0 bases, with 9 bases sitting between them. This CDR3 comprises 14 residues. This CDR3 is CASSYRETNYGYTF. The CDR3 DNA reads as TGCGCCAGCAGCTACAGGGAGACTAACTATGGCTACACCTTC.

CDR3 sequence reads: CASSLSSYEQYF. The DNA for the CDR3 is TGTGCCAGCTCACTTAGCTCCTACGAGCAGTACTTC. This rearrangement joins TRBV18 to TRBJ2-7; D remains unclear. The CDR3 covers 12 residues. The germline V gene encodes CDR1 KGHSH and CDR2 LQKENI. V was shortened by 4 bases and J by 0 bases, with 4 bases between the two germline ends.

This chain uses TRBV6-5 with TRBJ2-5; maybe TRBD2 (6 bases). V was trimmed by 4 bases and J by 13 bases, leaving 19 bases between them. CDR3 size: 13 residues. Germline lookup yields CDR1 MNHEY and CDR2 SVGAGI. For the CDR3, the DNA is TGTGCCAGCAGTTCCGCCGGGACTCTTAAATGGTACTTC. Its protein product is CASSSAGTLKWYF.

This clone has just one count. The rearrangement uses TRBV5-4 and TRBJ2-7; the match to TRBD1 covers 7 bases. Trimming took 2 bases from V and 6 from J; bases not matched to a gene: 5. Per the germline V gene, CDR1 is SGHNT and CDR2 is YYREEE (reference sequence). The CDR3 length is 13 residues. Here the CDR3 reads CASSFITGVEQYF. The CDR3 DNA sequence: TGTGCCAGCAGCTTTATTACAGGGGTCGAGCAGTACTTC. The full variable domain, completed using reference TRBV5-4 and TRBJ2-7, is ETGVTQSPTHLIKTRGQQVTLRCSSQSGHNTVSWYQQALGQGPQFIFQYYREEENGRGNFPPRFSGLQFPNYSSELNVNALELDDSALYLCASSFITGVEQYFGPGTRLTVT.

This clone has only a few counts. The chain uses TRBV2 and TRBJ2-7, with D uncertain. V was shortened by 5 bases and J by 2 bases, with 13 bases between the two germline ends. From germline, CDR1 is SNHLY and CDR2 FYNNEI. CDR3 length: 14 amino acids. In DNA form, the CDR3 reads TGTGCCAGCAGTTGGGCTGTTCATACCTACGAGCAGTACTTC. Protein sequence: CASSWAVHTYEQYF.

Turning to this clone: The same CDR3 can be traced to other DNA sequences in this sample. This rearrangement joins TRBV5-1 to TRBJ1-2; 10 nucleotides match TRBD1. After removal of 0 bases from V and 5 bases from J, the junction contained 1 base not matched to a gene. Germline-derived CDR1 and CDR2 are SGHRS and YFSETQ. The CDR3 extends over 14 amino acids. The CDR3 region is CASSLGQGAYGYTF. In DNA, the CDR3 is TGCGCCAGCAGCTTGGGACAGGGGGCGTATGGCTACACCTTC. The full variable domain, in which reference TRBV5-1 and TRBJ1-2 provide the parts outside the CDR3, is KAGVTQTPRYLIKTRGQQVTLSCSPISGHRSVSWYQQTPGQGLQFLFEYFSETQRNKGNFPGRFSGRQFSNSRSEMNVSTLELGDSALYLCASSLGQGAYGYTFGSGTRLTVV.

The chain combines TRBV29-1 with TRBJ1-1, with D possibly being TRBD1 (6 bases). Germline V CDR1 and CDR2: SQVTM, ANQGSEA. CDR3 length: 13 residues. Trimming took off 6 bases at V and 5 bases at J, with 16 bases between the two ends. CDR3 nucleotide sequence: TGCAGCGTCCGAGCACAGGGAGTAACTGAAGCTTTCTTT. It yields the protein CSVRAQGVTEAFF.

The chain links TRBV9 to TRBJ2-2, with no clear D. Germline lookup yields CDR1 SGDLS and CDR2 YYNGEE. With 2 bases removed from V and 2 bases from J, the gap between germline ends came to 4 bases. This CDR3 region has 13 residues. The CDR3 DNA follows: TGTGCCAGCAGCGTCACAAACACCGGGGAGCTGTTTTTT. This gives the protein CASSVTNTGELFF.

This rearrangement joins TRBV29-1 to TRBJ2-1; D call uncertain. Trimming shortened V by 6 bases and J by 3 bases, and 9 bases separated the two germline ends. Germline CDR1 is SQVTM and CDR2 is ANQGSEA. CDR3 length: 12 amino acids. The CDR3 DNA sequence: TGCAGCGTCGCCGACGGCTACAATGAGCAGTTCTTC. The encoded protein is CSVADGYNEQFF.

The chain carries TRBV7-9 and TRBJ1-1, with D possibly TRBD1 on 5 matching bases. Trimming pared 0 bases from V and 5 bases from J, leaving 7 bases between. Per germline, CDR1 SEHNR and CDR2 FQNEAQ (reference sequence). This CDR3 has 13 residues. CDR3 residues: CASSLARGTEAFF. The CDR3 nucleotides read TGTGCCAGCAGCTTAGCAAGGGGTACTGAAGCTTTCTTT. Filled out from reference TRBV7-9 and TRBJ1-1, the complete variable domain reads DTGVSQNPRHKITKRGQNVTFRCDPISEHNRLYWYRQTLGQGPEFLTYFQNEAQLEKSRLLSDRFSAERPKGSFSTLEIQRTEQGDSAMYLCASSLARGTEAFFGQGTRLTVV.

The rearrangement joins TRBV6-4 to TRBJ2-2, with D tentatively TRBD1 (6 bases). This CDR3 comprises 16 residues. Germline loops: CDR1 MRHNA, CDR2 SNTAGT. Trimming pared 6 bases from V and 2 bases from J, leaving 16 bases between. Here the CDR3 reads CASSPRQGSNTGELFF. CDR3 in DNA: TGTGCCAGCAGCCCGAGGCAGGGGTCCAACACCGGGGAGCTGTTTTTT.

The V and J genes are TRBV7-9 and TRBJ1-1; D possibly corresponds to TRBD1 (5 bases). Trimming cost V 5 bases and J 1 base, with 11 bases left between them. This CDR3 is built from 14 residues. The V gene's germline CDR1 is SEHNR and CDR2 FQNEAQ (reference sequence). The CDR3 DNA is TGTGCCAGCAGCCCCGAAACAGGGAACACTGAAGCTTTCTTT. It is translated as CASSPETGNTEAFF.

The chain joins TRBV24-1 to TRBJ2-3; 15 nucleotides match TRBD2. The CDR3 has 16 residues. Trimming cost V 4 bases and J 3 bases; bases outside gene matches: 1. Germline-derived CDR1 and CDR2 are KGHDR and SFDVKD. CDR3 nucleotide sequence: TGTGCCACCAGTGAAGGACTAGCGGGGGGGACAGATACGCAGTATTTT. Amino acids: CATSEGLAGGTDTQYF.

The genes are TRBV7-9 and TRBJ1-2; D gene ambiguous. There are 14 residues in the CDR3. The V and J ends lost 5 bases and 5 bases respectively, with 15 bases between them. Germline loops: CDR1 SEHNR, CDR2 FQNEAQ (reference sequence). CDR3 in amino acids: CASSPSGNSYGYTF. The CDR3 region has the DNA TGTGCCAGCAGCCCCTCGGGTAATTCGTATGGCTACACCTTC.

In this sample, this clone turned up a few times. The CDR3 DNA sequence: TGTGCCAGCAGGGGGGAGAGATTCAGATGGAGGGTAGCGAGCAATCAGCCCCAGCATTTT. Its translation: CASRGERFRWRVASNQPQHF. The chain recombines TRBV2 with TRBJ1-5; D may be TRBD1 (5 bases). The CDR3 spans 20 residues. Trimming took 6 bases from V and 1 from J, leaving 28 bases between them. The germline CDR1 and CDR2 sequences are SNHLY and FYNNEI.

This chain connects TRBV5-1 to TRBJ2-7; TRBD1 is a possible D gene (5 bases). The CDR3 extends over 13 amino acids. The germline V gene encodes CDR1 SGHRS and CDR2 YFSETQ. Trimming took off 4 bases at V and 0 bases at J, with 8 bases between the two ends. The CDR3 region has the DNA TGCGCCAGCAGCCGACAGATCTCCTACGAGCAGTACTTC. Amino acids: CASSRQISYEQYF.